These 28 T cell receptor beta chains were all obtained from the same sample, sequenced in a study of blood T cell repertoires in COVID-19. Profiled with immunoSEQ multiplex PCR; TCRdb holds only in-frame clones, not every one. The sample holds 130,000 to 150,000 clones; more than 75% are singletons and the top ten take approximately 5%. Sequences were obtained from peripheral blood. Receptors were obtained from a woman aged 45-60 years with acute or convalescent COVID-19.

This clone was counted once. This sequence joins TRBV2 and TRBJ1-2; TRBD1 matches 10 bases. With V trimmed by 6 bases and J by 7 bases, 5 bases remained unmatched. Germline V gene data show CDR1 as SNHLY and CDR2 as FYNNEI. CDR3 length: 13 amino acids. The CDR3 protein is CASRAGTGAGYTF. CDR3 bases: TGTGCCAGCAGGGCCGGGACAGGGGCTGGCTACACCTTC.

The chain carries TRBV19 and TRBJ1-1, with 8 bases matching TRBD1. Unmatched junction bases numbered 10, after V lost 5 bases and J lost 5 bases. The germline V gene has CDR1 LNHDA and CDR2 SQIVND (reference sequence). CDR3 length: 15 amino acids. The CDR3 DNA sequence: TGTGCCAGTAGTTTCACACAGGGGGTCGGTACTGAAGCTTTCTTT. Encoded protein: CASSFTQGVGTEAFF.

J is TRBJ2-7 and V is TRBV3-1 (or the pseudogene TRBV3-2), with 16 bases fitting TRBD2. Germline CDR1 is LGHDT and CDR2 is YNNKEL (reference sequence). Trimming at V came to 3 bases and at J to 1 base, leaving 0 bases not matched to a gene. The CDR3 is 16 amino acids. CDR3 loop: CASSQGLAGGSYEQYF. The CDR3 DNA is TGTGCCAGCAGCCAGGGACTAGCGGGGGGGTCCTACGAGCAGTACTTC.

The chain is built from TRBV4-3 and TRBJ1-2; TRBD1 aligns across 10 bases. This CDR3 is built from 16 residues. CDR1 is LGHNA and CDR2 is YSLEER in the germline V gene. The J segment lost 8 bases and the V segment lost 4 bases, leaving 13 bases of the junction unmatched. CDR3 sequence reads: CASSRGTGALLGGYTF. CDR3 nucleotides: TGCGCCAGCAGCCGCGGGACAGGGGCGTTGTTGGGGGGCTACACCTTC.

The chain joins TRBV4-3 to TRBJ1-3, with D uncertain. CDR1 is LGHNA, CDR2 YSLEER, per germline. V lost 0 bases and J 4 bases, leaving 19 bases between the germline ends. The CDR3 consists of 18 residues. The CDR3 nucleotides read TGCGCCAGCAGCCAAGACTATCGCAGGATGGAACTGGGAAACACCATATATTTT. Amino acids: CASSQDYRRMELGNTIYF.

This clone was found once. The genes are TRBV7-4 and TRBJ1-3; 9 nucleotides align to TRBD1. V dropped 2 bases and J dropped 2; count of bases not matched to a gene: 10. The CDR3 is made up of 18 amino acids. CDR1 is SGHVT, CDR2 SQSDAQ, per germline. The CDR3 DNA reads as TGTGCCAGCAGCTTATCTACCACAGGGGGCGCCCCTGGAAACACCATATATTTT. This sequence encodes CASSLSTTGGAPGNTIYF.

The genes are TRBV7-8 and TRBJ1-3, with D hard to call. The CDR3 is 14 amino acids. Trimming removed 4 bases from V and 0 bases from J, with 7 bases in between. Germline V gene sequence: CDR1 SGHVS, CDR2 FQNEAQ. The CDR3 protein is CASSSGDSGNTIYF. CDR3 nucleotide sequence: TGTGCCAGCAGCTCCGGAGACTCTGGAAACACCATATATTTT.

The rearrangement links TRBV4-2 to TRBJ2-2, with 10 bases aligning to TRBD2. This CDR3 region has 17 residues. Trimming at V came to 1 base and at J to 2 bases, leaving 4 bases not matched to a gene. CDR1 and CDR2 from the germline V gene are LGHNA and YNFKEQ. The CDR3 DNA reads TGTGCCAGCAGCCAAGTTGAGCGGGGGGGAAACACCGGGGAGCTGTTTTTT. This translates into CASSQVERGGNTGELFF.

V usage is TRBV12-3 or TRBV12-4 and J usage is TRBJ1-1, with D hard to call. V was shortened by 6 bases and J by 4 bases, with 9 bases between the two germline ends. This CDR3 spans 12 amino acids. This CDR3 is CASSPPVTEAFF. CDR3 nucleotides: TGTGCCAGCAGCCCCCCAGTCACTGAAGCTTTCTTT.

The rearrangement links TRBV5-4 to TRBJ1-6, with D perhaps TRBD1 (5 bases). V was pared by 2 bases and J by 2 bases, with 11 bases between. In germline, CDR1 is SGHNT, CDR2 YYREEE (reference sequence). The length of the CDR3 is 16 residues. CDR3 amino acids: CASSLSTGTYNSPLHF. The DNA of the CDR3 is TGTGCCAGCAGCTTATCCACAGGAACCTATAATTCACCCCTCCACTTT.

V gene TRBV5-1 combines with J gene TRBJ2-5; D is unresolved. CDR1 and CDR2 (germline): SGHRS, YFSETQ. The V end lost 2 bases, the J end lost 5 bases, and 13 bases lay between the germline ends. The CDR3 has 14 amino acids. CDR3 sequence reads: CASSFGEPRETQYF. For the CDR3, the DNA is TGCGCCAGCAGCTTCGGAGAACCCCGGGAGACCCAGTACTTC.

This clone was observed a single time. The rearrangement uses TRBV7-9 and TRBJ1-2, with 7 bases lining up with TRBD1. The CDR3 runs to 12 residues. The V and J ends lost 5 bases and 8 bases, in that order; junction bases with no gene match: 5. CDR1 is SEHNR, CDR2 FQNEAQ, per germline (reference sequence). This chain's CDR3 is CASSTDRRGYTF. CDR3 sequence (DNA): TGTGCCAGCAGCACGGACAGGAGAGGCTACACCTTC.

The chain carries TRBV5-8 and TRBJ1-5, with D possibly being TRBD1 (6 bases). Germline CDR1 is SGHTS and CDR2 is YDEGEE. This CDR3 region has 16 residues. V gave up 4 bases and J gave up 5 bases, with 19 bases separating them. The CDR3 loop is CASSPPLGAVHQPQHF. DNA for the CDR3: TGTGCCAGCAGCCCCCCTTTGGGGGCAGTGCATCAGCCCCAGCATTTT.

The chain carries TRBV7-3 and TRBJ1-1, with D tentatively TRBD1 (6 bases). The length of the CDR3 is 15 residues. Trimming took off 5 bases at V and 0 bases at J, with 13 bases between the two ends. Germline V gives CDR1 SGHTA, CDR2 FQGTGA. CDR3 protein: CASSPWTAMNTEAFF. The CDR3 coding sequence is TGTGCCAGCAGCCCATGGACAGCTATGAACACTGAAGCTTTCTTT.

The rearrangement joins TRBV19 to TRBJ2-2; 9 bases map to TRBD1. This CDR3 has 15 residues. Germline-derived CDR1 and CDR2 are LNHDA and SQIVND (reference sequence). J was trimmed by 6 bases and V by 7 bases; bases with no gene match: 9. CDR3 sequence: CASTKDRGSAGELFF. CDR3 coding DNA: TGTGCCAGTACCAAAGACAGGGGGTCCGCCGGGGAGCTGTTTTTT.

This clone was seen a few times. CDR3 sequence: CASSWPGHSNQPQHF. Here the CDR3 DNA reads TGTGCCAGCAGTTGGCCGGGACACAGCAATCAGCCCCAGCATTTT. This chain uses TRBV6-6 with TRBJ1-5; TRBD1 might be the D (6 bases). Germline CDR1 MNHNY, CDR2 SVGAGI (reference sequence). V lost 4 bases and J 1 base, leaving 11 bases between the germline ends. This CDR3 region has 15 residues.

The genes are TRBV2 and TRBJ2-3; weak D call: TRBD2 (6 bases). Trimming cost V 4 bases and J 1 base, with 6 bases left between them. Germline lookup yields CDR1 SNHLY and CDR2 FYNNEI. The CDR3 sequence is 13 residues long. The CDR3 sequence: CASSAGGTDTQYF. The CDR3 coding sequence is TGTGCCAGCAGTGCGGGGGGCACAGATACGCAGTATTTT. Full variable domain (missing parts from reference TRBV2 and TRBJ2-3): EPEVTQTPSHQVTQMGQEVILRCVPISNHLYFYWYRQILGQKVEFLVSFYNNEISEKSEIFDDQFSVERPDGSNFTLKIRSTKLEDSAMYFCASSAGGTDTQYFGPGTRLTVL.

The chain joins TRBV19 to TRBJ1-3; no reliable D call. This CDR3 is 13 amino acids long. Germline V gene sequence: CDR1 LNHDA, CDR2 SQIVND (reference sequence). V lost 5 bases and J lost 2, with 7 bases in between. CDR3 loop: CASSWAPGNTIYF. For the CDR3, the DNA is TGTGCCAGTAGTTGGGCTCCTGGAAACACCATATATTTT.

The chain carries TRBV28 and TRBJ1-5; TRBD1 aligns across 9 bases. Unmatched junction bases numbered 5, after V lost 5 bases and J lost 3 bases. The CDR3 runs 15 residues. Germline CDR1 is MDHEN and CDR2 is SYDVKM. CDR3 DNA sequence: TGTGCCAGCAGTCCCCGGGACAGGGACAATCAGCCCCAGCATTTT. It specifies CASSPRDRDNQPQHF.

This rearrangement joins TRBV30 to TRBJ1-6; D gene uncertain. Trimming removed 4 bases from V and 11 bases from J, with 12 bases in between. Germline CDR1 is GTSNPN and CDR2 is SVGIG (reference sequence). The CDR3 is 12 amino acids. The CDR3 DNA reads TGTGCCTGGACCGGCGGGCCTACACCCCTCCACTTT. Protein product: CAWTGGPTPLHF.

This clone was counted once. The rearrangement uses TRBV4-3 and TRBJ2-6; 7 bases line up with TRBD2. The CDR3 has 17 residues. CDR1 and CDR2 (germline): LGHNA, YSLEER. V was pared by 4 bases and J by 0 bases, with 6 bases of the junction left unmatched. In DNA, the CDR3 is TGCGCCAGCAGCCCCTTTGGGGAGGGCTCTGGGGCCAACGTCCTGACTTTC. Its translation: CASSPFGEGSGANVLTF.

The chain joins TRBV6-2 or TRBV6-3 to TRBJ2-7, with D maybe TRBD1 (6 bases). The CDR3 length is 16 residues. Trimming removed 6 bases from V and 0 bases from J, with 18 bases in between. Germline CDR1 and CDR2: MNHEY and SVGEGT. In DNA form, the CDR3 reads TGTGCCAGCAGCTCCCTGGGACACACTCTCTCCTACGAGCAGTACTTC. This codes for CASSSLGHTLSYEQYF.

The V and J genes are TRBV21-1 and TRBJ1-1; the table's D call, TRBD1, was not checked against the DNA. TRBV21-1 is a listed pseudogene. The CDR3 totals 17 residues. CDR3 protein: CASSADRRTSMNTEAFF. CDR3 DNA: TGTGCCAGCAGCGCGGACAGAAGGACGTCCATGAACACTGAAGCTTTCTTT.

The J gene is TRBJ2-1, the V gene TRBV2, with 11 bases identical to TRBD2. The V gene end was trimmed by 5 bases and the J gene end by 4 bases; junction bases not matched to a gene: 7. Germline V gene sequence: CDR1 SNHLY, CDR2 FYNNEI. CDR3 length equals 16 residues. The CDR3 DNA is TGTGCCAGCAGTCCTTGGACTAGCGGGCTGTACAATGAGCAGTTCTTC. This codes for CASSPWTSGLYNEQFF. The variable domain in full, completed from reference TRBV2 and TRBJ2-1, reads EPEVTQTPSHQVTQMGQEVILRCVPISNHLYFYWYRQILGQKVEFLVSFYNNEISEKSEIFDDQFSVERPDGSNFTLKIRSTKLEDSAMYFCASSPWTSGLYNEQFFGPGTRLTVL.

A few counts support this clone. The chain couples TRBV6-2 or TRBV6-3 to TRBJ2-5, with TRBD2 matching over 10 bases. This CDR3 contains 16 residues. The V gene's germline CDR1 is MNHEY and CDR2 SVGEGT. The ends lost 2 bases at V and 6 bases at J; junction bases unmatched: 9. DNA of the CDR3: TGTGCCAGCAGTTACGTGGCTAGCGGGGGTTGGCAGACCCAGTACTTC. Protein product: CASSYVASGGWQTQYF.

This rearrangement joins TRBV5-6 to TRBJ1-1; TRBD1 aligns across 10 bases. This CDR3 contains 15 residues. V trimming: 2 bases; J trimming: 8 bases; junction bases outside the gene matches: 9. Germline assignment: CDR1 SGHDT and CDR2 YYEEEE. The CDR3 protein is CASSFTDRGGGEAFF. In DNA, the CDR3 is TGTGCCAGCAGCTTCACGGACAGGGGGGGAGGCGAAGCTTTCTTT.

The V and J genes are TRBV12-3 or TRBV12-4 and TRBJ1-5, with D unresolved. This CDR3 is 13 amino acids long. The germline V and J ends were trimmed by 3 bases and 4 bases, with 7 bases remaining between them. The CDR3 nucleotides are TGTGCCAGCAGTTTCCGCTATAATCAGCCCCAGCATTTT. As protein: CASSFRYNQPQHF.

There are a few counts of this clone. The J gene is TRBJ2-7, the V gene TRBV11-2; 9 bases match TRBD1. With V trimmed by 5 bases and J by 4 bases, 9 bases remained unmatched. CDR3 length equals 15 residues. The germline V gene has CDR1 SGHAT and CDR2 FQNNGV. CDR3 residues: CASSRGTGRRYEQYF. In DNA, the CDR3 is TGTGCCAGCAGCCGAGGGACAGGGAGACGGTACGAGCAGTACTTC. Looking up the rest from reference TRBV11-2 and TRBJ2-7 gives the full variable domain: EAGVAQSPRYKIIEKRQSVAFWCNPISGHATLYWYQQILGQGPKLLIQFQNNGVVDDSQLPKDRFSAERLKGVDSTLKIQPAKLEDSAVYLCASSRGTGRRYEQYFGPGTRLTVT.